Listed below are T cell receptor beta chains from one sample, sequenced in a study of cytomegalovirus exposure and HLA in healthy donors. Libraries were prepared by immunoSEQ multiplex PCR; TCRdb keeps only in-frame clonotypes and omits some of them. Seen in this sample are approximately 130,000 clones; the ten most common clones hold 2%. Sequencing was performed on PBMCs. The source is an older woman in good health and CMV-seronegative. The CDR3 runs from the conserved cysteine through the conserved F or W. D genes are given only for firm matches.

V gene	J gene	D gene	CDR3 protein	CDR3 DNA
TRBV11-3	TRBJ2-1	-	CASSLGDNEQFF	TGTGCCAGCAGCTTAGGAGACAATGAGCAGTTCTTC
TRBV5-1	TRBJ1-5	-	CASSPDSSNQPQHF	TGCGCCAGCAGCCCGGACAGTAGCAATCAGCCCCAGCATTTT
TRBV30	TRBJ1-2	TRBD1	CALTRTGGNGYTF	TGTGCCTTAACCCGGACAGGGGGGAATGGCTACACCTTC
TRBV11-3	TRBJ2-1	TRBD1	CASSFGRQGNEQFF	TGTGCCAGCAGCTTTGGGCGACAGGGAAATGAGCAGTTCTTC
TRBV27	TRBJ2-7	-	CASSPLPQTRSAYEQYF	TGTGCCAGCAGTCCCCTACCCCAGACAAGATCGGCCTACGAGCAGTACTTC
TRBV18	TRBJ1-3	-	CASSQGRGSSGNTIYF	TGTGCCAGCTCACAGGGCAGGGGAAGCTCTGGAAACACCATATATTTT
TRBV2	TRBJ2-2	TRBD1	CACSGQGLNTGELFF	TGTGCCTGCAGTGGACAGGGCCTTAACACCGGGGAGCTGTTTTTT
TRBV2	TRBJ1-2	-	CASSVDSVYGYTF	TGTGCCAGCAGCGTTGACAGTGTTTATGGCTACACCTTC
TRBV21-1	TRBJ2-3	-	CASSKDGTATTDTQYF	TGTGCCAGCAGCAAAGATGGGACAGCTACCACAGATACGCAGTATTTT
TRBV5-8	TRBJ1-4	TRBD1	CASSTYRGLWNEKLFF	TGTGCCAGCAGCACGTACAGGGGGCTGTGGAATGAAAAACTGTTTTTT
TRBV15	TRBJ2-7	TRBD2	CATSWVLGGGAYEQYF	TGTGCCACCAGCTGGGTCTTGGGCGGGGGGGCTTATGAGCAGTACTTC
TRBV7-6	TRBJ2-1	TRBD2	CASSLARGSGNEQFF	TGTGCCAGCAGCTTAGCACGCGGGAGCGGGAATGAGCAGTTCTTC
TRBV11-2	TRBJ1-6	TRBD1	CASSPSQGANSPLHF	TGTGCCAGCAGCCCCTCTCAGGGGGCAAATTCACCCCTCCACTTT
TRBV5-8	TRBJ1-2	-	CASSLAGSDYGYTF	TGTGCCAGCAGCTTAGCAGGGTCGGACTATGGCTACACCTTC
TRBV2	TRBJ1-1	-	CASSEEGILSAEAFF	TGTGCCAGCAGTGAAGAGGGGATTTTGAGCGCTGAAGCTTTCTTT
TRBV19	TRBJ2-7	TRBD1	CASSDLRGQGLYEQYF	TGTGCCAGTAGCGACCTTAGGGGACAGGGGTTGTACGAGCAGTACTTC
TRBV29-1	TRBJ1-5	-	CSVWIPGDGNQPQHF	TGCAGCGTTTGGATCCCCGGGGATGGCAATCAGCCCCAGCATTTT
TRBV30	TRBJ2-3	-	CAWSRGAYETDTQYF	TGTGCCTGGAGCCGGGGAGCCTATGAGACAGATACGCAGTATTTT
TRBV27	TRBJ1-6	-	CASSLLGDSPLHF	TGTGCCAGCAGTTTATTAGGGGATTCACCCCTCCACTTT
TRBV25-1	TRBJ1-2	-	CASSHRDRTNYGYTF	TGTGCCAGCAGTCACAGGGACCGTACTAACTATGGCTACACCTTC
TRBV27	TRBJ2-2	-	CASSLTGTKNTGELFF	TGTGCCAGCAGCCTGACCGGGACAAAAAACACCGGGGAGCTGTTTTTT
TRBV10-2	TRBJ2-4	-	CASSADRDIQYF	TGCGCCAGCAGTGCTGACCGGGACATTCAGTACTTC